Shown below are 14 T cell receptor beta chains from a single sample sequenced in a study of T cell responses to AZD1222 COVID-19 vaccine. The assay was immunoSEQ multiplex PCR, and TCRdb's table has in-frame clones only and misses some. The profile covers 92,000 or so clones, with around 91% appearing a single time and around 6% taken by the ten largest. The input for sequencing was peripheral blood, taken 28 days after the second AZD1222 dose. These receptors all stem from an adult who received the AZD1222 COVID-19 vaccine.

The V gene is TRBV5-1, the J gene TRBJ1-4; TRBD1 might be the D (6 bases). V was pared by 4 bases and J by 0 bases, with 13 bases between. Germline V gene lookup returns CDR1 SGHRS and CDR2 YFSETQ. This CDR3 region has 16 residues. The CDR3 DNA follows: TGCGCCAGCAGCCAGGCGGAGGGGGCAACTAATGAAAAACTGTTTTTT. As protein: CASSQAEGATNEKLFF.

This CDR3 is CASSFRASGAREQYF. As DNA, the CDR3 is TGTGCCAGCAGTTTTAGGGCTAGCGGGGCCAGAGAGCAGTACTTC. V gene TRBV27 combines with J gene TRBJ2-7; 9 bases agree with TRBD2. Germline values: CDR1 MNHEY, CDR2 SMNVEV (reference sequence). After removal of 3 bases from V and 7 bases from J, the junction contained 10 bases not matched to a gene. The CDR3 has 15 amino acids.

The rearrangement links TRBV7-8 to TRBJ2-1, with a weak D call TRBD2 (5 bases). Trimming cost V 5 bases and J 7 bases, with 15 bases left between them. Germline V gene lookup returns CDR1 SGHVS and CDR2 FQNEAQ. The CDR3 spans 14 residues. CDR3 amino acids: CASSLPGSRNEQFF. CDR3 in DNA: TGTGCCAGCAGCCTGCCGGGGTCTCGGAATGAGCAGTTCTTC.

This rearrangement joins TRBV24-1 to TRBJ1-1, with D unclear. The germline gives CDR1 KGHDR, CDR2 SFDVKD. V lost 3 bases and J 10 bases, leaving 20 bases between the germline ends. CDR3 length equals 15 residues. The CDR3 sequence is CATSDNGLRYPPAFF. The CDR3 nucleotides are TGTGCCACCAGTGATAACGGGCTGCGGTACCCCCCAGCTTTCTTT.

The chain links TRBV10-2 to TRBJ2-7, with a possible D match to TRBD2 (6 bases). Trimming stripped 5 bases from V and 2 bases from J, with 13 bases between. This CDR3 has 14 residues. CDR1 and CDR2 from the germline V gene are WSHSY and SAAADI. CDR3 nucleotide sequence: TGCGCCAGCAGTTGGGACTCGCAGACCTACGAGCAGTACTTC. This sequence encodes CASSWDSQTYEQYF.

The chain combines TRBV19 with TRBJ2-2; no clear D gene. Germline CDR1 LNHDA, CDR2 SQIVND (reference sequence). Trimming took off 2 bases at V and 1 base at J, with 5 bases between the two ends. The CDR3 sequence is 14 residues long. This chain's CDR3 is CASSILGNTGELFF. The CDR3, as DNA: TGTGCCAGTAGTATACTGGGGAACACCGGGGAGCTGTTTTTT. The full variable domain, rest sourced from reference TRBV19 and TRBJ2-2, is DGGITQSPKYLFRKEGQNVTLSCEQNLNHDAMYWYRQDPGQGLRLIYYSQIVNDFQKGDIAEGYSVSREKKESFPLTVTSAQKNPTAFYLCASSILGNTGELFFGEGSRLTVL.

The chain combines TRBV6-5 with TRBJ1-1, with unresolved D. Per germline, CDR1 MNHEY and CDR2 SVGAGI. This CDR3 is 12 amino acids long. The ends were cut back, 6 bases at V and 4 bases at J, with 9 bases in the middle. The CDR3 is CASRRLGTEAFF. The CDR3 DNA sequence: TGTGCCAGCAGGAGACTGGGCACTGAAGCTTTCTTT.

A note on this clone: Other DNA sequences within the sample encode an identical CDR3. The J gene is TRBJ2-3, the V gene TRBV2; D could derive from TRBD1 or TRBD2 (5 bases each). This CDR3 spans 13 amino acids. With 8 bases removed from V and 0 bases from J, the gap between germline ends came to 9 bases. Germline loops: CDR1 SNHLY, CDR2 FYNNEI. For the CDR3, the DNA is TGTGCCAGCTCCCGGGACAGCACAGATACGCAGTATTTT. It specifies CASSRDSTDTQYF.

The CDR3 sequence: CASSYPGGDQPQHF. The CDR3 DNA is TGTGCCAGCAGTTACCCCGGGGGGGATCAGCCCCAGCATTTT. V is TRBV6-5 and J is TRBJ1-5; a weak D match, TRBD1 (5 bases). The CDR3 spans 14 residues. Looked up from germline, CDR1 is MNHEY and CDR2 is SVGAGI. The V end lost 2 bases, the J end lost 5 bases, and 10 bases lay between the germline ends.

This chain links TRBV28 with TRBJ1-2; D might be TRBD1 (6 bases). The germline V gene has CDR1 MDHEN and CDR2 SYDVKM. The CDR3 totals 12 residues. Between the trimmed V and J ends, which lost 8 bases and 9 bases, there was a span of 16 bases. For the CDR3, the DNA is TGTGCCAGCCGACGGGACACCGCGCGCTACACCTTC. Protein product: CASRRDTARYTF.

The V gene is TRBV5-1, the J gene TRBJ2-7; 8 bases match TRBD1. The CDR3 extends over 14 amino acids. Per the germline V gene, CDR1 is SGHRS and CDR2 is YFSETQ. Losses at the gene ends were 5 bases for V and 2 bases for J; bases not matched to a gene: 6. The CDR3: CASRSGTGAYEQYF. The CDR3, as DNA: TGCGCCAGCAGGTCCGGGACAGGAGCCTACGAGCAGTACTTC.

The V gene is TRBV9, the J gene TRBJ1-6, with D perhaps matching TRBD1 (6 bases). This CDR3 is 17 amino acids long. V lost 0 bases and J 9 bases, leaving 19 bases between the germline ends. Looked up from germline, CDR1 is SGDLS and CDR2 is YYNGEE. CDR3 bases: TGTGCCAGCAGCGTAGTACGGGGGCAAAGGGTTGGTTCACCCCTCCACTTT. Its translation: CASSVVRGQRVGSPLHF.

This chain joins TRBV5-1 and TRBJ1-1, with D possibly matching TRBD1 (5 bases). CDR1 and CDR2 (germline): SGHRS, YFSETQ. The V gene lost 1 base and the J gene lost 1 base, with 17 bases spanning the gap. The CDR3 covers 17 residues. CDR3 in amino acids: CASSLRSLGQGNTEAFF. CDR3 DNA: TGCGCCAGCAGCTTGAGGTCCCTAGGGCAGGGGAACACTGAAGCTTTCTTT.

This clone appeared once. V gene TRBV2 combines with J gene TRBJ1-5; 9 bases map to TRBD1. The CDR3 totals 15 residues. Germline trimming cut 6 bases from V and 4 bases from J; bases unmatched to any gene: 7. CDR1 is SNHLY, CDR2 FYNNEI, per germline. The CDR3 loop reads CASSAWTGENQPQHF. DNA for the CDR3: TGTGCCAGCAGCGCCTGGACAGGGGAAAATCAGCCCCAGCATTTT.